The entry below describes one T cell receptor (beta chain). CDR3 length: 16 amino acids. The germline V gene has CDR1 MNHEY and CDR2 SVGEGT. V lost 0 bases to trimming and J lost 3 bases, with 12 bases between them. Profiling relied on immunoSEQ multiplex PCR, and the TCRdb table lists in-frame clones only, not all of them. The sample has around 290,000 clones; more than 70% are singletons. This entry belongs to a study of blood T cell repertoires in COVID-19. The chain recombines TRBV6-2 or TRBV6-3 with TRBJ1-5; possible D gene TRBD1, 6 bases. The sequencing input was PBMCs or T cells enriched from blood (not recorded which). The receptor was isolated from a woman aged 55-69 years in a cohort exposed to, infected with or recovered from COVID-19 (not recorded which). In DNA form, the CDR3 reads TGTGCCAGCAGTTACTCGGTGTACAGGGCCAATCAGCCCCAGCATTTT. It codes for CASSYSVYRANQPQHF.